These 17 T cell receptor beta chains were sequenced from one sample in a study of T cell responses to AZD1222 COVID-19 vaccine. Using immunoSEQ multiplex PCR, the repertoire was profiled, and TCRdb retains in-frame clones only, with some absent. The repertoire consists of some 170,000 clones, with around 94% occurring once and the leading ten covering 5.1%. The sequencing used peripheral blood, collected 28 days after the second AZD1222 dose. These receptor sequences come from an adult who received the AZD1222 COVID-19 vaccine.

V and J are TRBV28 and TRBJ2-3, with D uncertain. The germline gives CDR1 MDHEN, CDR2 SYDVKM. V was cut by 8 bases and J by 1 base, with 10 bases left in between. The CDR3 has 13 residues. DNA of the CDR3: TGTGCCAGCCTGGCTTGGGGCACAGATACGCAGTATTTT. It encodes CASLAWGTDTQYF. The full variable domain, completed using reference TRBV28 and TRBJ2-3, is DVKVTQSSRYLVKRTGEKVFLECVQDMDHENMFWYRQDPGLGLRLIYFSYDVKMKEKGDIPEGYSVSREKKERFSLILESASTNQTSMYLCASLAWGTDTQYFGPGTRLTVL.

The chain is built from TRBV19 and TRBJ1-5; D is uncertain. The germline V and J ends were trimmed by 7 bases and 6 bases, with 16 bases remaining between them. The CDR3 is made up of 14 amino acids. Germline loops: CDR1 LNHDA, CDR2 SQIVND (reference sequence). The CDR3 loop reads CASTSAQPGQPQHF. As DNA, the CDR3 is TGTGCCAGTACCTCCGCACAACCCGGTCAGCCCCAGCATTTT.

This chain joins TRBV7-2 and TRBJ2-5; D gene uncertain. V gave up 2 bases and J gave up 5 bases, with 15 bases separating them. CDR1 and CDR2 (germline): SGHTA, FQGNSA. CDR3 size: 15 residues. The CDR3 nucleotides read TGTGCCAGCAGCTTATGGGCCGCCCTGGGGGAGACCCAGTACTTC. It yields the protein CASSLWAALGETQYF.

This chain uses TRBV6-5 with TRBJ2-7; no clear D gene. The V end was cut by 10 bases, the J end by 0 bases, with 16 bases between. CDR1 is MNHEY, CDR2 SVGAGI, per germline. The CDR3 totals 14 residues. In nucleotides, the CDR3 is TGTGCCACAGATAGGCTCCCGAGCTCCTACGAGCAGTACTTC. It specifies CATDRLPSSYEQYF.

The chain recombines TRBV9 with TRBJ1-1; D unclear. Trimming shortened V by 4 bases and J by 0 bases, and 19 bases separated the two germline ends. The CDR3 is 17 amino acids. Germline CDR1 is SGDLS and CDR2 is YYNGEE. Written as DNA, the CDR3 is TGTGCCAGCAGCATATCTCCGTCTGGACCTATGAACACTGAAGCTTTCTTT. Its translation is CASSISPSGPMNTEAFF.

This clone was observed once. J is TRBJ1-1 and V is TRBV6-5; D remains unclear. There are 14 residues in the CDR3. Germline-derived CDR1 and CDR2 are MNHEY and SVGAGI. Trimming removed 0 bases from V and 0 bases from J, with 5 bases in between. The DNA of the CDR3 is TGTGCCAGCAGTTACTCGACGGTGAACACTGAAGCTTTCTTT. Its protein is CASSYSTVNTEAFF.

V and J are TRBV30 and TRBJ1-1; D may be TRBD1 (5 bases). The V and J ends lost 3 bases and 1 base respectively, with 9 bases between them. Germline CDR1 GTSNPN, CDR2 SVGIG (reference sequence). CDR3 length: 13 amino acids. CDR3 region: CAWRITGNTEAFF. DNA of the CDR3: TGTGCCTGGAGGATAACAGGGAACACTGAAGCTTTCTTT. Looking up the rest from reference TRBV30 and TRBJ1-1 gives the full variable domain: SQTIHQWPATLVQPVGSPLSLECTVEGTSNPNLYWYRQAAGRGLQLLFYSVGIGQISSEVPQNLSASRPQDRQFILSSKKLLLSDSGFYLCAWRITGNTEAFFGQGTRLTVV.

The gene calls are TRBV7-9 and TRBJ1-2; D is possibly TRBD1 (5 bases). Looked up from germline, CDR1 is SEHNR and CDR2 is FQNEAQ (reference sequence). The V and J ends lost 6 bases and 4 bases respectively, with 15 bases between them. This CDR3 has 14 amino acids. DNA for the CDR3: TGTGCCAGCAGGGCCGGGACGGATGGCTATGGCTACACCTTC. Translating gives CASRAGTDGYGYTF. Supplemented by reference TRBV7-9 and TRBJ1-2, the full variable domain reads DTGVSQNPRHKITKRGQNVTFRCDPISEHNRLYWYRQTLGQGPEFLTYFQNEAQLEKSRLLSDRFSAERPKGSFSTLEIQRTEQGDSAMYLCASRAGTDGYGYTFGSGTRLTVV.

The gene calls are TRBV18 and TRBJ1-4, with D tentatively TRBD1 (5 bases). Trimming took off 3 bases at V and 4 bases at J, with 12 bases between the two ends. CDR1 and CDR2 from the germline V gene are KGHSH and LQKENI. This CDR3 spans 15 amino acids. This chain's CDR3 is CASSPPGRHNEKLFF. CDR3 nucleotide sequence: TGTGCCAGCTCACCGCCGGGACGCCATAATGAAAAACTGTTTTTT.

The chain has TRBV9 and TRBJ1-1; D is possibly TRBD1 (5 bases). Trimming shortened V by 3 bases and J by 1 base, and 16 bases separated the two germline ends. The CDR3 has 16 residues. Germline lookup yields CDR1 SGDLS and CDR2 YYNGEE. The CDR3, as DNA: TGTGCCAGCAGCGCGGGGGGACGGATCCCGAACACTGAAGCTTTCTTT. Its translation is CASSAGGRIPNTEAFF.

This chain joins TRBV30 and TRBJ1-1; D unclear. This CDR3 contains 14 residues. Germline lookup yields CDR1 GTSNPN and CDR2 SVGIG (reference sequence). V gave up 4 bases and J gave up 1 base, with 13 bases separating them. The DNA for the CDR3 is TGTGCCTGGAACGGACTGACTAAGAACACTGAAGCTTTCTTT. Translating it yields CAWNGLTKNTEAFF.

J is TRBJ1-1 and V is TRBV6-1; D gene unclear. CDR1 and CDR2 from the germline V gene are MNHNS and SASEGT. Trimming left V 2 bases short and J 3 bases short, with 7 bases between. The CDR3 extends over 13 amino acids. CDR3 DNA: TGTGCCAGCAGTGAACAGCAATACACTGAAGCTTTCTTT. Translating gives CASSEQQYTEAFF.

The gene calls are TRBV9 and TRBJ2-1; 8 nucleotides line up with TRBD2. Germline V gene lookup returns CDR1 SGDLS and CDR2 YYNGEE. Trimming at V came to 7 bases and at J to 0 bases, leaving 21 bases not matched to a gene. The CDR3 is made up of 20 amino acids. The CDR3 nucleotides are TGTGCCAGCTCCCAGAGTATGGGACTAGATGTCAGAAGCTCCTACAATGAGCAGTTCTTC. Amino acid sequence: CASSQSMGLDVRSSYNEQFF.

The rearrangement uses TRBV4-1 and TRBJ1-4, with 7 bases that match TRBD1. V shed 1 base, J shed 8 bases, and the junction held 7 bases outside the gene matches. The CDR3 is 15 residues long. Per the germline V gene, CDR1 is MGHRA and CDR2 is YSYEKL. The CDR3 DNA is TGCGCCAGCAGCCAAGGACAGGGTTTGGGAGAAAAACTGTTTTTT. Its protein is CASSQGQGLGEKLFF.

The CDR3 DNA reads as TGTGCCAGCAGCCGGGAGTTCGGCGAGCAGTACTTC. Translating gives CASSREFGEQYF. This rearrangement joins TRBV3-1 (or the pseudogene TRBV3-2) to TRBJ2-7; perhaps TRBD2 as D (5 bases). Germline V lookup: CDR1 LGHDT, CDR2 YNNKEL (reference sequence). V dropped 4 bases and J dropped 6 bases, with 10 bases sitting between them. The CDR3 spans 12 residues.

The CDR3 loop reads CASSGGWGTEAFF. CDR3 coding DNA: TGTGCCAGCAGTGGAGGGTGGGGCACTGAAGCTTTCTTT. V and J are TRBV2 and TRBJ1-1; no definite D call. V lost 4 bases to trimming and J lost 4 bases, with 10 bases between them. The CDR3 is 13 amino acids. CDR1 and CDR2 (germline): SNHLY, FYNNEI.

The rearrangement joins TRBV11-2 to TRBJ2-7, with 9 bases that match TRBD2. CDR1 is SGHAT and CDR2 is FQNNGV in the germline V gene. Losses at the gene ends were 4 bases for V and 2 bases for J; bases not matched to a gene: 6. The CDR3 runs to 15 residues. In DNA form, the CDR3 reads TGTGCCAGCAGCTCGAGGAGGACTAGCGCCTACGAGCAGTACTTC. This translates into CASSSRRTSAYEQYF.